Listed below are T cell receptor beta chains from one sample, sequenced in a study of T cell repertoires in cytomegalovirus infection. TCRdb re-called the reads through MiXCR, storing one row per CDR3 protein. The sample includes more than 500,000 distinct CDR3 sequences, approximately 15% of them seen just once. Sequencing was done on a sample of CD8+ T cells from PBMCs. Receptors originate from a human donor in good health (CMV status not recorded). Some clones in this sample may be carry-over from other donors' samples. Each CDR3 is given with its conserved first and last residue. D genes are given only for firm matches. Size values are once, few and many counts, or a class for expanded clones, and some rows have none.

V,J,size,D,DNA,CDR3
TRBV6-2/TRBV6-3,TRBJ2-7,few,.,TGTGCCAGCAGTTACGCGGACTCCTACGAGCAGTACTTC,CASSYADSYEQYF
TRBV4-2,TRBJ1-1,.,.,TGTGCCAGCAGCCCGGAGGGGCCCGGTGGCGGAGCTTTCTTT,CASSPEGPGGGAFF
TRBV11-2,TRBJ2-1,.,TRBD2,TGTGCCAGCAGCTCCGGGACTAGCGGGAGGGCCGTTGAGCAGTTCTTC,CASSSGTSGRAVEQFF
TRBV4-1,TRBJ2-1,.,TRBD2,TGCGCCAGCAGCCCCCGTGGGGGAGGAGGGAGGGCCTACAATGAGCAGTTCTTC,CASSPRGGGGRAYNEQFF
TRBV29-1,TRBJ2-1,many,.,TGCAGCGTTGAAGACCCTCTTGGGCAGTTCTTC,CSVEDPLGQFF
TRBV4-1,TRBJ2-3,.,TRBD1,TGCGCCAGCAGCCAAGCAGGAGACAGGGGAGGTACAGATACGCAGTATTTT,CASSQAGDRGGTDTQYF
TRBV6-5,TRBJ2-3,.,TRBD2,TGTGCCAGCAGCTCGGGACTAGGAATAGATACGCAGTATTTT,CASSSGLGIDTQYF
TRBV20-1,TRBJ1-1,.,.,TGCAGTGCCACCGGACAGCCCGCAGGAGCTTTCTTT,CSATGQPAGAFF
TRBV7-3,TRBJ2-1,few,.,TGTGCCAGCAGCCCGACCGCGGAGGGACTTTACAATGAGCAGTTCTTC,CASSPTAEGLYNEQFF
TRBV6-6,TRBJ1-3,.,.,TGTGCCAGCCTCTACGAGGCTGCTGGAAACACCATATATTTT,CASLYEAAGNTIYF
TRBV7-3,TRBJ2-2,many,TRBD1,TGTGCCAGCAGCCGCACAGGGGAAACCACCGGGGAGCTGTTTTTT,CASSRTGETTGELFF
TRBV27,TRBJ1-1,.,.,TGTGCCAGCTGGGAGGGGGGGAGGAACACTGAAGCTTTCTTT,CASWEGGRNTEAFF
TRBV29-1,TRBJ2-5,few,TRBD1,TGCAGCGCGACATACAGGGGCGGCCAGTACTTC,CSATYRGGQYF
TRBV9,TRBJ2-1,.,.,TGTGCCAGCAGCGTAGAGGGATACTTCGATGAGCAGTTCTTC,CASSVEGYFDEQFF
TRBV27,TRBJ2-4,.,.,TGTGCCAGCAGTGTACAGGGGGGGTATGAGAACATTCAGTACTTC,CASSVQGGYENIQYF
TRBV6-1,TRBJ2-1,.,.,TGTGCCAGCAGTGCACTAGCAACCGATGAGCAGTTCTTC,CASSALATDEQFF
TRBV3-1,TRBJ1-4,few,TRBD1,TGTGCCAGCAGCCAAGCCGGGACAGGCCTAGAAGAAAAACTGTTTTTT,CASSQAGTGLEEKLFF
TRBV28,TRBJ1-2,.,.,TGTGCCAGCAGTTACCGACAGTCCTCTAACTATGGCTACACCTTC,CASSYRQSSNYGYTF
TRBV4-1,TRBJ1-1,many,.,TGCGCCAGCAGCCAGGGGGGACGGAATGAAGCTTTCTTT,CASSQGGRNEAFF
TRBV7-3,TRBJ2-1,many,TRBD2,TGTGCCAGCAGTCTCACAAGCCGCACGGGAGGGCCGTACAATGAGCAGTTCTTC,CASSLTSRTGGPYNEQFF
TRBV19,TRBJ1-2,many,TRBD1,TGTGCCAGTAGTGCAAAACCCACGGGGACAGGCCGATCCCATGGCTACACCTTC,CASSAKPTGTGRSHGYTF
TRBV3-1,TRBJ2-5,.,.,TGTGCCAGCAGCCAACGCCGGGCCGCACAGGAGACCCAGTACTTC,CASSQRRAAQETQYF
TRBV4-1,TRBJ2-1,few,TRBD2,TGCGCCAGCAGCGTCCGGGGGGGGGGATACAATGAGCAGTTCTTC,CASSVRGGGYNEQFF
TRBV28,TRBJ2-7,few,.,TGTGCCAGCAGTCTTAGGCATATTCACTACGAGCAGTACTTC,CASSLRHIHYEQYF
TRBV2,TRBJ1-2,few,.,TGTGCCAGCAGGGACCCTCCGGGACAAAAATATGGCTACACCTTC,CASRDPPGQKYGYTF
TRBV6-4,TRBJ2-2,many,.,TGTGCCAGCAGTGACGGGGTAACCGGGGAGCTGTTTTTT,CASSDGVTGELFF
TRBV28,TRBJ2-6,.,.,TGTGCCAGCAGTTTCTTGCAGTCTGGGGCCAACGTCCTGACTTTC,CASSFLQSGANVLTF
TRBV11-2,TRBJ2-1,many,TRBD2,TGTGCCAGCAGCTTAGGACTAGCGGGGTCCTACAATGAGCAGTTCTTC,CASSLGLAGSYNEQFF
TRBV12-3/TRBV12-4,TRBJ2-7,few,TRBD2,TGTGCCAGCAGTCTTACCCCTAGCGGCCTAGGATACGAGCAGTACTTC,CASSLTPSGLGYEQYF